This T cell receptor beta chain was observed in a study of T-cell memory formation after mild COVID-19. This clonotype showed up just a few times. A junction boundary mismatches the germline segment, possibly from a read error. A 5'RACE reaction primed in the constant segment made cDNA libraries of TCR alpha and TCR beta, and these carried sample barcodes and UMIs. TCRdb reanalysed the 5' RACE reads using MiXCR and keeps one entry per CDR3 protein. The profile shows over 150,000 distinct CDR3 sequences, over 10% of them singletons. CDR3 length: 16 residues. Germline CDR1 reads SSHAT; CDR2 reads FNYEAQ (reference sequence).

The sequence was obtained from a man aged 18 to 29 who had mild COVID-19 (a few samples of this study predate the infection). Cell type and time point are not known. The rearrangement joins TRBV7-7 to TRBJ2-3; 8 positions match TRBD2. Material for sequencing was PBMCs or a T cell subset sorted from them (not recorded which). This chain's CDR3 is CASSLLAGGETDTQYF. CDR3 nucleotide sequence: TGTGCTAGCAGCTTATTGGCCGGGGGGGAAACAGATACGCAGTATTTT.